This T cell receptor beta chain was sequenced for a study of CD8 T cell repertoires and HIV-1 epitope variants. About the research overall: Twenty-five autologous and known Gag and Nef epitope variant peptides each stimulated T cells separately.

The CDR3 contains 18 residues. Deletions cut 6 bases from V and 3 bases from J, with 25 bases between. The germline V gene has CDR1 MNHEY and CDR2 SMNVEV (reference sequence). Assay used: immunoSEQ multiplex PCR; TCRdb lists only in-frame clones, some missing. This repertoire shows about 95,000 clones, more than 65% found once; its top ten account for 20% to 30%. The material sequenced was uncultured baseline CD8+ T cells from peripheral blood mononuclear cells (PBMCs). V is TRBV27 and J is TRBJ2-3, with a possible D match to TRBD1 (6 bases). This receptor was taken from a male donor with HIV. The CDR3 sequence: CASSYLFGGGGGTDTQYF. In DNA form, the CDR3 reads TGTGCCAGCAGCTACCTATTCGGTGGGGGCGGTGGGACAGATACGCAGTATTTT.